The sequence of this T cell receptor beta chain was determined in a study of control samples from healthy donors and cancer patients. This CDR3 is 15 amino acids long. Germline CDR1 and CDR2: MNHEY and SVGAGI. Produced via immunoSEQ multiplex PCR; TCRdb's table is partial and in-frame only. The data contain about 46,000 clones, roughly 86% of them singletons. Source material: PBMCs. V is TRBV6-5 and J is TRBJ2-3; a possible D gene is TRBD2 (6 bases). This sequence was found in a man aged 50 to 60 with head and neck cancer. For the CDR3, the DNA is TGTGTCCTATTCTCCGGGACTGAGAACACAGATACGCAGTATTTT. Its translation: CVLFSGTENTDTQYF.